This TCR beta chain comes out of a study of tumor and adjacent non-tumor tissue in lung cancer. The germline gives CDR1 MNHNY, CDR2 SVGAGI (reference sequence). The CDR3 totals 18 residues. A word on this clonotype: A read error may produce the germline difference seen at one junction end.

This sample's RNA came from whole unsorted tissue. TCRbeta libraries were built with three rounds of nested PCR, modified from ARM-PCR. TCRdb itself ran the multiplex PCR reads through MiXCR, one entry per CDR3 protein. The sample consists of tens of thousands of distinct CDR3 sequences, about three fifths of them appearing once. The V gene is TRBV6-6, the J gene TRBJ2-6; 9 bases match TRBD1. Sample: lung tumor tissue. This receptor was identified in a man aged 50-59 years with non-small cell lung cancer. The chain's CDR3 is CVSSRPGQGVSGANVLTF. The CDR3, as DNA: TGTGTCAGCAGTCGCCCGGGACAGGGCGTCTCTGGAGCCAACGTCCTGACTTTC.